Below, one T cell receptor (beta chain) is given with its context. The antigen is unknown. Regarding time point: baseline, week 1 (first vaccination visit). Regarding treatment: pre-vaccination baseline after standard-of-care therapy. The astrocytomas were IDH1-mutant, ATRX-negative, and WHO grade 3 or 4. Data came from immunoSEQ multiplex PCR; TCRdb stores just in-frame clones and leaves some out. The sample has roughly 86,000 clones; 80% are singletons. The source of the sample is a study of a mutant IDH1 vaccine in newly diagnosed glioma. Study at large: Treated patients, 62.5% male and around 40% female, averaged 40.4 years of age. Patients got radiotherapy, temozolomide, or both beforehand, and most got both. Overall study results and limits: Pseudoprogression apparently lacked any relation to changes in top peripheral T cell clonotypes.

The CDR3 loop spans 14 amino acids. V was clipped by 5 bases and J by 7 bases; unmatched bases: 3. The germline CDR1 and CDR2 sequences are SGHNT and YYREEE (reference sequence). The receptor was isolated from a man aged 40-49 years with glioma. The chain couples TRBV5-4 to TRBJ2-1; 13 nucleotides agree with TRBD2. The material sequenced was PBMCs, taken from a glioma patient treated with radiotherapy, temozolomide or both. The CDR3 sequence: CASSSGLAGNEQFF. The CDR3 nucleotides read TGTGCCAGCAGTTCGGGACTAGCGGGGAATGAGCAGTTCTTC.